The following is a T cell receptor beta chain sequence with its context. Its target is unknown. This record belongs to a study of T cell responses to AZD1222 COVID-19 vaccine. CDR1 MGHRA and CDR2 YSYEKL come from the germline V gene. The V and J ends lost 3 bases and 2 bases respectively, with 13 bases between them. This CDR3 contains 15 residues. Findings and limits, study-wide: Baseline seropositives among AZD1222 recipients totaled only five to seven. In a largely white British group with more females than males, clonal diversity was possibly underestimated.

Profiled with immunoSEQ multiplex PCR; TCRdb holds only in-frame clones, not every one. The sample has fewer than 150,000 clones, 85% to 95% seen once. The receptor was derived from an adult in good health. The chain joins TRBV4-1 to TRBJ1-2; D might be TRBD1 (6 bases). The source material was peripheral blood, sampled on day 0 of AZD1222 vaccination. This CDR3 is CASSHISQGNYGYTF. The CDR3 DNA sequence: TGCGCCAGCAGCCACATTTCCCAGGGGAACTATGGCTACACCTTC.